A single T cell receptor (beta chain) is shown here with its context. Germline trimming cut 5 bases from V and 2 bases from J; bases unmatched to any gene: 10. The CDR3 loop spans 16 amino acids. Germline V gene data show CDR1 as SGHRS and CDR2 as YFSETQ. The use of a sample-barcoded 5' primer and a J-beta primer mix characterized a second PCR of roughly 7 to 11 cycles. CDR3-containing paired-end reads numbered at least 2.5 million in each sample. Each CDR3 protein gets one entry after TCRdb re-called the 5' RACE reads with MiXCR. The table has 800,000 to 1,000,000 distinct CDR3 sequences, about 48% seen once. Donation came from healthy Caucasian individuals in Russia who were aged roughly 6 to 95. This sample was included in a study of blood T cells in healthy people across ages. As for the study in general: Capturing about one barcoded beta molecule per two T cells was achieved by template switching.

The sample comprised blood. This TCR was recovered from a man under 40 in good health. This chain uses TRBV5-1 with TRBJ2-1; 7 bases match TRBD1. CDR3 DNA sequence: TGCGCCAGCAGTCCCGATCCGGGACAGACCTACAATGAGCAGTTCTTC. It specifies CASSPDPGQTYNEQFF.